The 18 T cell receptor beta chains given below trace back to one sample, sequenced in a study of blood T cell repertoires in COVID-19. Sequenced by immunoSEQ multiplex PCR; TCRdb stores in-frame clones only, minus some. Of 300,000 to 400,000 clones listed, about 89% are singletons. Source material: peripheral blood. These receptors came from a woman aged 50 to 60 who had recovered from COVID-19.

This clone was seen once. This CDR3 is CASSQQGSGANVLTF. As DNA, the CDR3 is TGTGCCAGCAGCCAACAGGGGTCTGGGGCCAACGTCCTGACTTTC. This chain uses TRBV3-1 (or the pseudogene TRBV3-2) with TRBJ2-6; tentative D call: TRBD1 (6 bases). V lost 2 bases and J 1 base, leaving 6 bases between the germline ends. CDR1 LGHDT and CDR2 YNNKEL come from the germline V gene (reference sequence). The CDR3 is 15 residues long.

This chain links TRBV28 with TRBJ2-4, with TRBD2 identical over 8 bases. The CDR3 has 15 amino acids. In germline, CDR1 is MDHEN, CDR2 SYDVKM. V was pared by 1 base and J by 1 base, with 0 bases of the junction left unmatched. CDR3: CASSLLAGAKNIQYF. The CDR3 coding sequence is TGTGCCAGCAGTTTATTAGCGGGGGCCAAAAACATTCAGTACTTC. Looking up the rest from reference TRBV28 and TRBJ2-4 gives the full variable domain: DVKVTQSSRYLVKRTGEKVFLECVQDMDHENMFWYRQDPGLGLRLIYFSYDVKMKEKGDIPEGYSVSREKKERFSLILESASTNQTSMYLCASSLLAGAKNIQYFGAGTRLSVL.

The chain is built from TRBV6-5 and TRBJ2-7; 9 bases map to TRBD2. In germline, CDR1 is MNHEY, CDR2 SVGAGI. J was trimmed by 6 bases and V by 3 bases; bases with no gene match: 12. CDR3 length: 16 amino acids. The CDR3 bases are TGTGCCAGCAGTTATGGGCTCGGCGGGAGGGCCCCCGAGCAGTACTTC. Residues: CASSYGLGGRAPEQYF.

This chain joins TRBV19 and TRBJ1-5, with unresolved D. The germline V gene has CDR1 LNHDA and CDR2 SQIVND (reference sequence). Trimming stripped 4 bases from V and 3 bases from J, with 10 bases between. The CDR3 runs to 14 residues. The CDR3 loop is CASSTWSSNQPQHF. DNA of the CDR3: TGTGCCAGTAGTACCTGGAGTTCCAATCAGCCCCAGCATTTT.

The chain recombines TRBV11-1 with TRBJ2-5, with 9 bases identical to TRBD1. The CDR3 sequence is 15 residues long. The trim removed 4 bases at V and 3 bases at J, leaving 6 bases unmatched. Germline CDR1 and CDR2: SGHAT and FQDESV (reference sequence). The CDR3 DNA reads TGTGCCAGCAGCTCATTCGGACAGGGGAAAGAGACCCAGTACTTC. Protein sequence: CASSSFGQGKETQYF. Based on the CDR3 plus reference TRBV11-1 and TRBJ2-5, the full variable domain is EAEVAQSPRYKITEKSQAVAFWCDPISGHATLYWYRQILGQGPELLVQFQDESVVDDSQLPKDRFSAERLKGVDSTLKIQPAELGDSAMYLCASSSFGQGKETQYFGPGTRLLVL.

Here the CDR3 DNA reads TGCGCCAGCAGCCAAGACACGCCGGGACTAGTGGGGGGCGCGCAGTATTTT. Translating it yields CASSQDTPGLVGGAQYF. The V and J genes are TRBV4-1 and TRBJ2-3, with 8 bases aligning to TRBD2. Trimming cost V 0 bases and J 10 bases; bases outside gene matches: 15. Per germline, CDR1 MGHRA and CDR2 YSYEKL. CDR3 length: 17 residues.

The chain has TRBV28 and TRBJ2-3; 12 positions match TRBD2. V dropped 4 bases and J dropped 1; count of bases not matched to a gene: 3. Germline V gene lookup returns CDR1 MDHEN and CDR2 SYDVKM. The CDR3 covers 16 residues. The CDR3 is CASSSGLAGRTDTQYF. CDR3 nucleotide sequence: TGTGCCAGCAGTTCTGGACTAGCGGGACGCACAGATACGCAGTATTTT. The full variable domain, its missing parts supplied by reference TRBV28 and TRBJ2-3, is DVKVTQSSRYLVKRTGEKVFLECVQDMDHENMFWYRQDPGLGLRLIYFSYDVKMKEKGDIPEGYSVSREKKERFSLILESASTNQTSMYLCASSSGLAGRTDTQYFGPGTRLTVL.

The chain is built from TRBV6-2 or TRBV6-3 and TRBJ2-1; D is perhaps TRBD1 (5 bases). The CDR3 loop spans 14 amino acids. CDR1 is MNHEY, CDR2 SVGEGT, per germline. Trimming removed 2 bases from V and 7 bases from J, with 12 bases in between. This chain's CDR3 is CASSYPGQENEQFF. As DNA, the CDR3 is TGTGCCAGCAGTTACCCAGGGCAGGAGAATGAGCAGTTCTTC.

The chain couples TRBV19 to TRBJ2-1; 10 bases line up with TRBD1. CDR3 length: 14 amino acids. CDR1 is LNHDA, CDR2 SQIVND, per germline (reference sequence). The ends lost 3 bases at V and 10 bases at J; junction bases unmatched: 6. The CDR3 region has the DNA TGTGCCAGTAGTATCGACAGGGGGCCAAGGGAGCAGTTCTTC. Translated: CASSIDRGPREQFF. The full variable domain, completed using reference TRBV19 and TRBJ2-1, is DGGITQSPKYLFRKEGQNVTLSCEQNLNHDAMYWYRQDPGQGLRLIYYSQIVNDFQKGDIAEGYSVSREKKESFPLTVTSAQKNPTAFYLCASSIDRGPREQFFGPGTRLTVL.

The chain combines TRBV5-1 with TRBJ2-3, with D perhaps matching TRBD1 (5 bases). Germline V gene lookup returns CDR1 SGHRS and CDR2 YFSETQ. This CDR3 has 15 amino acids. V dropped 4 bases and J dropped 0 bases, with 12 bases sitting between them. For the CDR3, the DNA is TGCGCCAGCAGCCACGACAGTACTAGCACAGATACGCAGTATTTT. As protein: CASSHDSTSTDTQYF.

The V call is TRBV23-1, the J call TRBJ2-2; D perhaps matches TRBD2 (6 bases). TRBV23-1 is given ORF status, its function remaining uncertain. The CDR3 length is 20 residues. V was clipped by 0 bases and J by 3 bases, with 23 bases between them. The CDR3 spells CASSQSNGLLPGVYTGELFF. The CDR3 DNA reads as TGCGCCAGCAGTCAATCAAACGGCCTTCTTCCGGGAGTTTACACCGGGGAGCTGTTTTTT.

The chain joins TRBV27 to TRBJ1-1; no clear D. The CDR3 runs 16 residues. V gave up 2 bases and J gave up 4 bases, with 17 bases separating them. Germline CDR1 and CDR2: MNHEY and SMNVEV (reference sequence). The CDR3 DNA sequence: TGTGCCAGCAGTTTACGCGATCGCACTCTAGGCACTGAAGCTTTCTTT. This gives the protein CASSLRDRTLGTEAFF.

J is TRBJ2-1 and V is TRBV6-5; perhaps TRBD2 as D (7 bases). The CDR3 extends over 14 amino acids. Germline CDR1 reads MNHEY; CDR2 reads SVGAGI. V was cut by 8 bases and J by 5 bases, with 16 bases left in between. Written as DNA, the CDR3 is TGTGCCAGCGGGGGGGCCAGGTGGGACAATGAGCAGTTCTTC. Translated: CASGGARWDNEQFF.

This clone was observed once. V usage is TRBV6-2 or TRBV6-3 and J usage is TRBJ2-2; D perhaps matches TRBD1 (5 bases). The CDR3 totals 17 residues. Trimming cost V 5 bases and J 0 bases, with 16 bases left between them. The germline CDR1 and CDR2 sequences are MNHEY and SVGEGT. CDR3 loop: CASSHRNRLANTGELFF. The CDR3 DNA sequence: TGTGCCAGCAGTCATCGTAACAGGTTGGCGAACACCGGGGAGCTGTTTTTT.

V and J are TRBV18 and TRBJ1-6; D uncertain. There are 15 residues in the CDR3. V was clipped by 4 bases and J by 7 bases, with 14 bases between them. Germline V gives CDR1 KGHSH, CDR2 LQKENI. This CDR3 is CASSLRRFQNSPLHF. CDR3 DNA: TGTGCCAGCTCACTTCGGCGGTTCCAGAATTCACCCCTCCACTTT.

The J gene is TRBJ2-5, the V gene TRBV11-3, with D maybe TRBD2 (5 bases). V gave up 2 bases and J gave up 7 bases, with 11 bases separating them. Per the germline V gene, CDR1 is SGHNT and CDR2 is YENEEA. The CDR3 extends over 13 amino acids. The CDR3 coding sequence is TGTGCCAGCAGCTTACGACCCCGGGGGACCCAGTACTTC. Translation: CASSLRPRGTQYF.

V usage is TRBV18 and J usage is TRBJ1-4, with a weak D call TRBD1 (5 bases). The CDR3 is made up of 15 amino acids. The V and J ends lost 3 bases and 8 bases respectively, with 16 bases between them. Germline V gene data show CDR1 as KGHSH and CDR2 as LQKENI. CDR3 loop: CASSPRVAGPEKLFF. CDR3 DNA sequence: TGTGCCAGCTCACCGCGAGTCGCGGGGCCAGAAAAACTGTTTTTT.

V and J are TRBV7-9 and TRBJ2-6, with D possibly matching TRBD1 (6 bases). This CDR3 contains 14 residues. V was cut by 10 bases and J by 0 bases, with 10 bases left in between. Germline V lookup: CDR1 SEHNR, CDR2 FQNEAQ (reference sequence). CDR3 coding DNA: TGTGCCAACGGACAGCTCTCTGGGGCCAACGTCCTGACTTTC. It encodes CANGQLSGANVLTF. Together with reference TRBV7-9 and TRBJ2-6, the CDR3 gives the full variable domain: DTGVSQNPRHKITKRGQNVTFRCDPISEHNRLYWYRQTLGQGPEFLTYFQNEAQLEKSRLLSDRFSAERPKGSFSTLEIQRTEQGDSAMYLCANGQLSGANVLTFGAGSRLTVL.